The 17 T cell receptor beta chains below all came from one sample that was sequenced in a study of blood T cell repertoires in COVID-19. Some clones are missing from TCRdb's copy, which holds only in-frame ones; the method was immunoSEQ multiplex PCR. The table shows more than 450,000 clones, with roughly 90% occurring only once. Specimen: PBMCs or T cells enriched from blood (not recorded which). These receptors originate from a woman aged 18-29 years who had recovered from COVID-19.

This rearrangement joins TRBV6-5 to TRBJ2-5; 8 bases agree with TRBD1. CDR1 MNHEY and CDR2 SVGAGI come from the germline V gene. The CDR3 loop spans 14 amino acids. V lost 6 bases to trimming and J lost 4 bases; unmatched junction nucleotides: 7. The CDR3 protein is CASSRDRGGETQYF. The CDR3 coding sequence is TGTGCCAGCAGCCGCGACAGGGGCGGAGAGACCCAGTACTTC.

This rearrangement joins TRBV19 to TRBJ1-6; D is perhaps TRBD1 (5 bases). Germline V gene lookup returns CDR1 LNHDA and CDR2 SQIVND (reference sequence). CDR3 length: 14 amino acids. The V end lost 5 bases, the J end lost 10 bases, and 15 bases lay between the germline ends. CDR3 region: CASSDQGRGSPLHF. The CDR3 DNA follows: TGTGCCAGTAGTGATCAGGGTCGGGGGTCACCCCTCCACTTT.

This sequence joins TRBV29-1 and TRBJ1-1; 7 bases fit TRBD1. The CDR3 length is 13 residues. Germline-derived CDR1 and CDR2 are SQVTM and ANQGSEA. Losses at the gene ends were 6 bases for V and 6 bases for J; bases not matched to a gene: 10. CDR3 sequence (DNA): TGCAGCGTAGGAGACAGGGACGGAGCTGAAGCTTTCTTT. Protein sequence: CSVGDRDGAEAFF.

This sequence joins TRBV20-1 and TRBJ2-3; TRBD2 matches at 8 bases. Germline V gene data show CDR1 as DFQATT and CDR2 as SNEGSKA (reference sequence). V trimming: 3 bases; J trimming: 1 base; junction bases outside the gene matches: 3. CDR3 length equals 14 residues. The CDR3 coding sequence is TGCAGTGCTAGTCTACTAGCGGGCACAGATACGCAGTATTTT. Translating it yields CSASLLAGTDTQYF.

The rearrangement joins TRBV19 to TRBJ1-3; D remains ambiguous. From germline, CDR1 is LNHDA and CDR2 SQIVND (reference sequence). The CDR3 is 14 residues long. The ends were cut back, 8 bases at V and 0 bases at J, with 11 bases in the middle. The CDR3 DNA follows: TGTGCCAGTGCGGCGACCAGCTCTGGAAACACCATATATTTT. Protein sequence: CASAATSSGNTIYF.

The chain joins TRBV19 to TRBJ2-1; 11 bases agree with TRBD2. The V gene's germline CDR1 is LNHDA and CDR2 SQIVND (reference sequence). This CDR3 has 17 amino acids. Unmatched junction bases numbered 11, after V lost 2 bases and J lost 8 bases. CDR3 sequence: CASSIFAPTSGEDEQFF. The CDR3 DNA follows: TGTGCCAGTAGTATATTCGCTCCGACTAGCGGGGAGGATGAGCAGTTCTTC. Variable domain in full (rest from reference TRBV19 and TRBJ2-1): DGGITQSPKYLFRKEGQNVTLSCEQNLNHDAMYWYRQDPGQGLRLIYYSQIVNDFQKGDIAEGYSVSREKKESFPLTVTSAQKNPTAFYLCASSIFAPTSGEDEQFFGPGTRLTVL.

This chain connects TRBV7-9 to TRBJ1-2, with TRBD1 identical over 8 bases. Trimming removed 5 bases from V and 5 bases from J; junction bases left unmatched: 13. From germline, CDR1 is SEHNR and CDR2 FQNEAQ (reference sequence). CDR3 length: 16 residues. This CDR3 reads CASSLQGGNLSYGYTF. In nucleotides, the CDR3 is TGTGCCAGCAGCCTACAGGGGGGCAACCTATCTTATGGCTACACCTTC.

The rearrangement joins TRBV10-3 to TRBJ2-7; TRBD1 aligns across 7 bases. The length of the CDR3 is 12 residues. After removal of 5 bases from V and 5 bases from J, the junction contained 3 bases not matched to a gene. The germline V gene has CDR1 ENHRY and CDR2 SYGVKD. CDR3 in DNA: TGTGCCATCAGTTCTGACAGGGACGAGCAGTACTTC. Amino acids: CAISSDRDEQYF.

This chain joins TRBV3-1 (or the pseudogene TRBV3-2) and TRBJ2-3, with D possibly being TRBD2 (6 bases). CDR3 size: 13 residues. CDR1 is LGHDT, CDR2 YNNKEL, per germline (reference sequence). The ends were cut back, 4 bases at V and 3 bases at J, with 8 bases in the middle. CDR3 sequence reads: CASSRGVTDTQYF. Written as DNA, the CDR3 is TGTGCCAGCAGCCGGGGGGTTACAGATACGCAGTATTTT.

With regard to this clone: Other DNA sequences within the sample encode an identical CDR3. V and J are TRBV2 and TRBJ1-5, with D perhaps matching TRBD1 (5 bases). Trimming removed 2 bases from V and 7 bases from J, with 9 bases in between. The germline V gene has CDR1 SNHLY and CDR2 FYNNEI. This CDR3 is 13 amino acids long. CDR3: CASSEQGTQPQHF. The CDR3, as DNA: TGTGCCAGCAGTGAACAGGGTACCCAGCCCCAGCATTTT.

The chain links TRBV19 to TRBJ1-5, with a tentative D call TRBD1 (6 bases). Germline CDR1 and CDR2: LNHDA and SQIVND (reference sequence). With 2 bases removed from V and 7 bases from J, the gap between germline ends came to 12 bases. This CDR3 spans 14 amino acids. CDR3 DNA: TGTGCCAGTAGTATAACAGGGTTCGGGCAGCCCCAGCATTTT. As protein: CASSITGFGQPQHF.

This clone was picked up one time. The rearrangement joins TRBV5-1 to TRBJ1-2; perhaps TRBD1 as D (6 bases). Trimming pared 0 bases from V and 4 bases from J, leaving 13 bases between. Germline CDR1 is SGHRS and CDR2 is YFSETQ. This CDR3 has 15 amino acids. DNA for the CDR3: TGCGCCAGCAGCTTGGGGACAGCATCGACCTATGGCTACACCTTC. Encoded protein: CASSLGTASTYGYTF.

This clone has more than one count but fewer than ten. V gene TRBV7-2 combines with J gene TRBJ1-1; the D gene is possibly TRBD1 (5 bases). The CDR3 has 14 residues. Trimming removed 5 bases at V and 0 bases at J, with 10 bases between. Germline values: CDR1 SGHTA, CDR2 FQGNSA. CDR3 residues: CASSLTGMNTEAFF. As DNA, the CDR3 is TGTGCCAGCAGCCTAACAGGTATGAACACTGAAGCTTTCTTT.

V is TRBV30 and J is TRBJ1-1; D might be TRBD1 (6 bases). Germline V gives CDR1 GTSNPN, CDR2 SVGIG (reference sequence). V was cut by 0 bases and J by 0 bases, with 17 bases left in between. The CDR3 is 17 residues long. CDR3 residues: CAWSVIRGQYMNTEAFF. As DNA, the CDR3 is TGTGCCTGGAGTGTAATCAGGGGCCAATACATGAACACTGAAGCTTTCTTT. Using reference TRBV30 and TRBJ1-1 for the parts outside the CDR3, the full variable domain is SQTIHQWPATLVQPVGSPLSLECTVEGTSNPNLYWYRQAAGRGLQLLFYSVGIGQISSEVPQNLSASRPQDRQFILSSKKLLLSDSGFYLCAWSVIRGQYMNTEAFFGQGTRLTVV.

This chain connects TRBV7-8 to TRBJ1-5; unclear D gene. This CDR3 spans 17 amino acids. Germline values: CDR1 SGHVS, CDR2 FQNEAQ. The V and J ends lost 5 bases and 0 bases respectively, with 17 bases between them. The CDR3 DNA reads as TGTGCCAGCAGCCCATTCCCCCGGGATTATAGCAATCAGCCCCAGCATTTT. Residues: CASSPFPRDYSNQPQHF.

The rearrangement links TRBV6-2 or TRBV6-3 to TRBJ2-2; 7 nucleotides match TRBD2. The CDR3 runs to 12 residues. The germline CDR1 and CDR2 sequences are MNHEY and SVGEGT. The V gene end was trimmed by 4 bases and the J gene end by 7 bases; junction bases not matched to a gene: 0. As DNA, the CDR3 is TGTGCCAGCAGTTGGGGGGGCGGGGAGCTGTTTTTT. Translating gives CASSWGGGELFF.

The chain couples TRBV11-2 to TRBJ1-1; no clear D gene. The CDR3 spans 12 residues. Germline CDR1 reads SGHAT; CDR2 reads FQNNGV. V gave up 2 bases and J gave up 8 bases, with 9 bases separating them. In nucleotides, the CDR3 is TGTGCCAGCAGCTTACCGCGGCAGGAAGCTTTCTTT. It codes for CASSLPRQEAFF.